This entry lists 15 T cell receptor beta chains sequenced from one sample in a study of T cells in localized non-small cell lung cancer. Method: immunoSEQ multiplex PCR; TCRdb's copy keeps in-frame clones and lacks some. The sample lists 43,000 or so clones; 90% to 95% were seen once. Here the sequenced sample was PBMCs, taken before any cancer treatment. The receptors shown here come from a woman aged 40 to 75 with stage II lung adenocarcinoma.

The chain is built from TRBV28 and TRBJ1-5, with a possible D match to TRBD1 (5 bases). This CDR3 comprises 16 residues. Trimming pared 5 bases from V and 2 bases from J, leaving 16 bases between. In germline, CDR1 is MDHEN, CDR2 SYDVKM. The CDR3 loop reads CASSRLGGVGNQPQHF. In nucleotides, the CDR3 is TGTGCCAGCAGTCGCTTGGGGGGTGTCGGCAATCAGCCCCAGCATTTT.

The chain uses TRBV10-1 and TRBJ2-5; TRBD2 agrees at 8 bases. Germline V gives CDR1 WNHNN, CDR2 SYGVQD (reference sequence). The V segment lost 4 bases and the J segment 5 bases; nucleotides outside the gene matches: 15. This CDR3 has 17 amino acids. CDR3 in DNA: TGCGCCAGCAGTGGGGATGTAGCGGGGTCACTCCCGGAGACCCAGTACTTC. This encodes CASSGDVAGSLPETQYF.

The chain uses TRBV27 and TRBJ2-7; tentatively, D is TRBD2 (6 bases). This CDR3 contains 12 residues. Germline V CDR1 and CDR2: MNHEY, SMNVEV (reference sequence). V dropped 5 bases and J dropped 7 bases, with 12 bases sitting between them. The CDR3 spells CASSPEAGEQYF. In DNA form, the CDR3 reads TGTGCCAGCAGTCCTGAAGCGGGTGAGCAGTACTTC.

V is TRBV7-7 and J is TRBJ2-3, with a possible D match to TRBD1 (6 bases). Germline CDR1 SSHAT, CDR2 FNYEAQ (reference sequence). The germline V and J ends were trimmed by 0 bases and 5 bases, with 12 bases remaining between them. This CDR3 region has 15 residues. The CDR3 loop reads CASSLAAGAGDTQYF. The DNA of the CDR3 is TGTGCCAGCAGCTTAGCGGCAGGGGCGGGAGATACGCAGTATTTT.

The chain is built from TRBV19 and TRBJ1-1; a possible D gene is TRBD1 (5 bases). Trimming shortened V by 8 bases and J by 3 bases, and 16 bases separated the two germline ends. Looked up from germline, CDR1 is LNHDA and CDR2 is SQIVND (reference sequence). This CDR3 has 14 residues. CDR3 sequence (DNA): TGTGCCAGTGTTCGGGGGGACTGGGACACTGAAGCTTTCTTT. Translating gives CASVRGDWDTEAFF.

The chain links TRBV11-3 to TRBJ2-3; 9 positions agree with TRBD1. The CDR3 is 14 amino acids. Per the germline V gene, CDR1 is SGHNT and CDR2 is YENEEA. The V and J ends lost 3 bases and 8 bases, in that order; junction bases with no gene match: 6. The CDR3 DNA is TGTGCCAGCAGCTTGGGACAGGGAAGGGGTACGCAGTATTTT. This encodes CASSLGQGRGTQYF. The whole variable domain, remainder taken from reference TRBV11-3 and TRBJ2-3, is EAGVVQSPRYKIIEKKQPVAFWCNPISGHNTLYWYLQNLGQGPELLIRYENEEAVDDSQLPKDRFSAERLKGVDSTLKIQPAELGDSAVYLCASSLGQGRGTQYFGPGTRLTVL.

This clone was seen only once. CDR3 region: CASFQGVGETQYF. CDR3 DNA: TGTGCCAGCTTTCAGGGGGTCGGCGAGACCCAGTACTTC. This rearrangement joins TRBV6-6 to TRBJ2-5; TRBD1 aligns across 7 bases. CDR1 MNHNY and CDR2 SVGAGI come from the germline V gene (reference sequence). Trimming cost V 8 bases and J 5 bases; bases outside gene matches: 8. This CDR3 has 13 amino acids.

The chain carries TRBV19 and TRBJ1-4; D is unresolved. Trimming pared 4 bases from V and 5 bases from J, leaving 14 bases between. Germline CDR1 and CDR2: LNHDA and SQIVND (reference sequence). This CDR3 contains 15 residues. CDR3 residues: CASSNPPGSNEKLFF. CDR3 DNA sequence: TGTGCCAGTAGTAACCCCCCTGGGAGCAATGAAAAACTGTTTTTT.

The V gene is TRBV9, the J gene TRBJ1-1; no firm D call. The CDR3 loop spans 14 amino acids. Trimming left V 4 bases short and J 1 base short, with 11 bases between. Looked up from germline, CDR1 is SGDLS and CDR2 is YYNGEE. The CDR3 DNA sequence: TGTGCCAGCAGCCCGAATACCCAGAACACTGAAGCTTTCTTT. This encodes CASSPNTQNTEAFF. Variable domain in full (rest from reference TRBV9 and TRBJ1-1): DSGVTQTPKHLITATGQRVTLRCSPRSGDLSVYWYQQSLDQGLQFLIQYYNGEERAKGNILERFSAQQFPDLHSELNLSSLELGDSALYFCASSPNTQNTEAFFGQGTRLTVV.

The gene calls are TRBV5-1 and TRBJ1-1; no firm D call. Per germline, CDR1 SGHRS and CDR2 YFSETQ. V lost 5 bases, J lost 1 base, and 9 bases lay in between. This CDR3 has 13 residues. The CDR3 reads CASSFSGNTEAFF. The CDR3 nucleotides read TGCGCCAGCAGTTTTTCAGGGAACACTGAAGCTTTCTTT.

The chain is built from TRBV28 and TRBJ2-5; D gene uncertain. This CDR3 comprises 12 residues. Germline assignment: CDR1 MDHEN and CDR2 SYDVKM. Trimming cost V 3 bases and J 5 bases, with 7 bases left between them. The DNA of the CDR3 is TGTGCCAGCAGTTTCATTCCGGAGACCCAGTACTTC. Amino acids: CASSFIPETQYF. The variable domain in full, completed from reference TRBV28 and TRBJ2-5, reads DVKVTQSSRYLVKRTGEKVFLECVQDMDHENMFWYRQDPGLGLRLIYFSYDVKMKEKGDIPEGYSVSREKKERFSLILESASTNQTSMYLCASSFIPETQYFGPGTRLLVL.

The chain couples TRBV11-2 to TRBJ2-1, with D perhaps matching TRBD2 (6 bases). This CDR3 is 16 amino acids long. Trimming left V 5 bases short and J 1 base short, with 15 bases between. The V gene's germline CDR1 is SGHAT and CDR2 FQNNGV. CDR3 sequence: CASSSHLGRSYNEQFF. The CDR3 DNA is TGTGCCAGCAGCAGCCACCTCGGGAGATCCTACAATGAGCAGTTCTTC.

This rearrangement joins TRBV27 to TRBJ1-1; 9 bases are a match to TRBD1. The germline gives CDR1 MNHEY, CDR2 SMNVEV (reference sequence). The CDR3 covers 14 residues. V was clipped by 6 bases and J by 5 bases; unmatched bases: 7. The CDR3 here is CASRGTGSKTEAFF. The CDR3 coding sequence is TGTGCCAGCAGAGGGACAGGGTCGAAAACTGAAGCTTTCTTT.

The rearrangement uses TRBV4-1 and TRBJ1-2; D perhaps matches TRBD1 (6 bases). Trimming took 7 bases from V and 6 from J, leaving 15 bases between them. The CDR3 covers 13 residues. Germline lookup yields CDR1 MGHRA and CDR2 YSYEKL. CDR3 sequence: CASNHGGGDGYTF. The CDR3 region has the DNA TGCGCCAGCAATCATGGGGGCGGCGATGGCTACACCTTC.

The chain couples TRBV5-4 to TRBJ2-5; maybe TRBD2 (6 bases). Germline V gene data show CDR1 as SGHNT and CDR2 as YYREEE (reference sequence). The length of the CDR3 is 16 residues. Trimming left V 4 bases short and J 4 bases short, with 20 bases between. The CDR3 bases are TGTGCCAGCAGCCGGGGGTTAAGGGGTACCCTAGAGACCCAGTACTTC. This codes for CASSRGLRGTLETQYF.